These 19 T cell receptor beta chains were all obtained from the same sample, sequenced in a study of T-cell memory formation after mild COVID-19. TCRdb itself ran the 5' RACE reads through MiXCR, one entry per CDR3 protein. Among under 700,000 distinct CDR3 sequences, just over 20% were seen once, and the ten largest hold about an eighth. Sequencing input: PBMCs or a T cell subset sorted from them (not recorded which). The receptors were gathered from an adult woman who had mild COVID-19 (a few samples of this study predate the infection). Cell type and time point are not known.

This clonotype was detected only a few times. The CDR3 DNA is TGTGCCACCAGCACCTCAGACAGGGCCGAGCAGTACTTC. It encodes CATSTSDRAEQYF. The V call is TRBV15, the J call TRBJ2-7; 7 bases are a match to TRBD1. V trimming: 4 bases; J trimming: 6 bases; junction bases outside the gene matches: 6. The CDR3 covers 13 residues. Per germline, CDR1 LNHNV and CDR2 YYDKDF (reference sequence).

The CDR3 spells CASSRNRGGADTQYF. The DNA of the CDR3 is TGCGCCAGCAGCCGTAACCGGGGGGGAGCAGATACGCAGTATTTT. The genes are TRBV5-1 and TRBJ2-3, with 8 bases that match TRBD2. Losses at the gene ends were 4 bases for V and 4 bases for J; bases not matched to a gene: 8. CDR3 size: 15 residues. Per germline, CDR1 SGHRS and CDR2 YFSETQ.

V and J are TRBV9 and TRBJ1-2; D not resolved. V shed 1 base and J shed 8 bases, with 15 bases lying between them. The CDR3 is made up of 14 amino acids. Germline V gene sequence: CDR1 SGDLS, CDR2 YYNGEE. The CDR3 bases are TGTGCCAGCAGCGTAATGCCCCTTATTGGGGGCTACACCTTC. Protein product: CASSVMPLIGGYTF.

There are a few counts of this clonotype. The DNA of the CDR3 is TGTGCCACCAGCACCTTAGAGGCAAATTACTCCTACGAGCAGTACTTC. This sequence encodes CATSTLEANYSYEQYF. The rearrangement joins TRBV15 to TRBJ2-7; D remains ambiguous. CDR1 and CDR2 from the germline V gene are LNHNV and YYDKDF (reference sequence). The ends were cut back, 4 bases at V and 0 bases at J, with 16 bases in the middle. CDR3 length equals 16 residues.

The CDR3 DNA is TGTGCCACCAGTGAGACAGGGAGGGCAGATACGCAGTATTTT. Protein product: CATSETGRADTQYF. The rearrangement joins TRBV24-1 to TRBJ2-3; D may match TRBD1 or TRBD2 (7 bases each). Trimming pared 4 bases from V and 4 bases from J, leaving 11 bases between. Germline V gene data show CDR1 as KGHDR and CDR2 as SFDVKD. This CDR3 has 14 residues.

This clonotype was seen a few times. V usage is TRBV6-5 and J usage is TRBJ1-4; possible D gene TRBD1, 5 bases. V lost 7 bases to trimming and J lost 5 bases, with 14 bases between them. The CDR3 is made up of 14 amino acids. Germline V CDR1 and CDR2: MNHEY, SVGAGI. The DNA of the CDR3 is TGTGCCAGCAAGGTCACAGGACGAAATGAAAAACTGTTTTTT. Translated, it gives CASKVTGRNEKLFF.

The V gene is TRBV7-2, the J gene TRBJ2-7; D is uncertain. V shed 2 bases and J shed 4 bases, with 12 bases lying between them. The V gene's germline CDR1 is SGHTA and CDR2 FQGNSA. The CDR3 totals 14 residues. CDR3 nucleotides: TGTGCCAGCAGCTTAAGGACCCACCCTTACGAGCAGTACTTC. Protein product: CASSLRTHPYEQYF.

This clonotype turned up a few times. This rearrangement joins TRBV12-3 or TRBV12-4 to TRBJ1-5; TRBD1 agrees at 9 bases. The CDR3 contains 18 residues. The J segment lost 0 bases and the V segment lost 6 bases, leaving 12 bases of the junction unmatched. This CDR3 reads CASRAPPGTGISNQPQHF. The CDR3 DNA is TGTGCCAGCAGAGCACCACCCGGGACAGGGATTAGCAATCAGCCCCAGCATTTT.

J is TRBJ1-3 and V is TRBV7-2, with D uncertain. The CDR3 spans 15 residues. Germline V lookup: CDR1 SGHTA, CDR2 FQGNSA. The V end was cut by 1 base, the J end by 1 base, with 8 bases between. This CDR3 is CASSLVMGSGNTIYF. The CDR3 DNA is TGTGCCAGCAGCTTAGTTATGGGTTCTGGAAACACCATATATTTT.

This clonotype was found a few times. This rearrangement joins TRBV7-8 to TRBJ1-4; tentatively, D is TRBD1 (5 bases). There are 15 residues in the CDR3. Germline CDR1 is SGHVS and CDR2 is FQNEAQ. Trimming cost V 5 bases and J 5 bases, with 15 bases left between them. The CDR3 nucleotides are TGTGCCAGCAGCCCCAACCAGGGCTTCAATGAAAAACTGTTTTTT. As protein: CASSPNQGFNEKLFF.

The V gene is TRBV2, the J gene TRBJ2-7; D is uncertain. Trimming shortened V by 7 bases and J by 3 bases, and 10 bases separated the two germline ends. Looked up from germline, CDR1 is SNHLY and CDR2 is FYNNEI. The CDR3 sequence is 12 residues long. This CDR3 is CASTAENYEQYF. CDR3 bases: TGTGCCAGCACGGCGGAAAACTACGAGCAGTACTTC.

This chain connects TRBV20-1 to TRBJ2-1; no clear D gene. Trimming left V 5 bases short and J 9 bases short, with 11 bases between. Germline V gene sequence: CDR1 DFQATT, CDR2 SNEGSKA (reference sequence). The CDR3 has 11 residues. The CDR3 loop reads CSADLNVEQFF. For the CDR3, the DNA is TGCAGTGCTGACCTCAATGTTGAGCAGTTCTTC.

This rearrangement joins TRBV2 to TRBJ2-1, with 8 nucleotides matching TRBD2. Germline V CDR1 and CDR2: SNHLY, FYNNEI. This CDR3 spans 10 amino acids. V shed 8 bases and J 9 bases; nucleotides not matched to a gene: 0. DNA for the CDR3: TGTGCCAGCCGGGAGGGTGAGCAGTTCTTC. It is translated as CASREGEQFF.

V gene TRBV19 combines with J gene TRBJ1-2, with D hard to call. The CDR3 has 13 amino acids. Germline loops: CDR1 LNHDA, CDR2 SQIVND (reference sequence). Trimming took off 5 bases at V and 6 bases at J, with 13 bases between the two ends. The CDR3 DNA sequence: TGTGCCAGTAGTTCGACCGCAAGGGATGGCTACACCTTC. It encodes CASSSTARDGYTF. Full variable domain (rest looked up from reference TRBV19 and TRBJ1-2): DGGITQSPKYLFRKEGQNVTLSCEQNLNHDAMYWYRQDPGQGLRLIYYSQIVNDFQKGDIAEGYSVSREKKESFPLTVTSAQKNPTAFYLCASSSTARDGYTFGSGTRLTVV.

This clonotype was picked up a small number of times. This chain joins TRBV20-1 and TRBJ2-1; possibly TRBD2 for D (6 bases). The CDR3 sequence is 15 residues long. Germline V gives CDR1 DFQATT, CDR2 SNEGSKA (reference sequence). Trimming cost V 0 bases and J 7 bases, with 16 bases left between them. The CDR3 DNA is TGCAGTGCTAGAGATGCTGGAGGGGATCGGAATGAGCAGTTCTTC. Protein sequence: CSARDAGGDRNEQFF.

The V call is TRBV10-2, the J call TRBJ2-3; 7 nucleotides match TRBD1. Germline-derived CDR1 and CDR2 are WSHSY and SAAADI. The CDR3 sequence is 16 residues long. V was clipped by 8 bases and J by 2 bases; unmatched bases: 13. The CDR3 sequence: CASRLNIQGPTDTQYF. In nucleotides, the CDR3 is TGCGCCAGCCGTTTAAACATACAGGGGCCCACAGATACGCAGTATTTT.

The sample holds a few counts of this clonotype. The chain carries TRBV25-1 and TRBJ2-7, with D perhaps TRBD2 (6 bases). V was shortened by 1 base and J by 2 bases, with 9 bases between the two germline ends. Germline lookup yields CDR1 MGHDK and CDR2 SYGVNS. The CDR3 length is 14 residues. The CDR3 nucleotides read TGTGCCAGCAGTGAATGGGGGGATCCCTACGAGCAGTACTTC. Protein: CASSEWGDPYEQYF.

The CDR3 DNA sequence: TGTGCCAGCAGGACAGGACCATTCCGGGGTTTCTCCGAGCAGTACTTC. Translated, it gives CASRTGPFRGFSEQYF. The genes are TRBV28 and TRBJ2-7, with D possibly being TRBD1 (6 bases). This CDR3 has 16 amino acids. Trimming stripped 6 bases from V and 6 bases from J, with 24 bases between. Germline V gene lookup returns CDR1 MDHEN and CDR2 SYDVKM.

This clonotype was counted only a few times. This chain uses TRBV18 with TRBJ1-3; the D gene is possibly TRBD1 (5 bases). CDR1 and CDR2 (germline): KGHSH, LQKENI. The CDR3 sequence is 15 residues long. V lost 3 bases and J lost 0, with 9 bases in between. The CDR3 reads CASSPAGNSGNTIYF. The DNA for the CDR3 is TGTGCCAGCTCACCCGCAGGGAACTCTGGAAACACCATATATTTT.